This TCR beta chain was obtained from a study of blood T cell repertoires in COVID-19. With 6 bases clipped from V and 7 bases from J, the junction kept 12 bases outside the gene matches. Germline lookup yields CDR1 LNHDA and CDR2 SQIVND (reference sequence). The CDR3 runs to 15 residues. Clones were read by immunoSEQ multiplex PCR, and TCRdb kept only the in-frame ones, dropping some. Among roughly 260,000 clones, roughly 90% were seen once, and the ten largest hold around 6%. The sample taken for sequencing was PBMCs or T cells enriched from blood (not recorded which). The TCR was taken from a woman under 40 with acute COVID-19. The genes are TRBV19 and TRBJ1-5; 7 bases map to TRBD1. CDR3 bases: TGTGCCAGTAGCCAGACGACAGGGTCGGGGCAGCCCCAGCATTTT. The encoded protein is CASSQTTGSGQPQHF.